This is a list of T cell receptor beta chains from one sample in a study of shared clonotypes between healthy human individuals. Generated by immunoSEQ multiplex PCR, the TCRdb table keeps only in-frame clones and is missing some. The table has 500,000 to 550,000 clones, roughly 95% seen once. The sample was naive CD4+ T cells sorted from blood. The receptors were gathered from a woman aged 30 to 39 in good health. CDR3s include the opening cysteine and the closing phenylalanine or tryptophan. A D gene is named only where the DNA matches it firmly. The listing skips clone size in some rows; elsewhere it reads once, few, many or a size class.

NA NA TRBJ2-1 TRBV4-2 CASSLFINEQFF TGTGCCAGCAGCCTCTTCATTAATGAGCAGTTCTTC
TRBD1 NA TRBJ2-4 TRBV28 CASSLGTGSDIQYF TGTGCCAGCAGTTTAGGGACAGGGAGTGACATTCAGTACTTC
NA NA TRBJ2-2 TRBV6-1 CASSMGGELFF TGTGCCAGCAGTATGGGTGGGGAGCTGTTTTTT
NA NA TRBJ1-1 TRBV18 CASSPRGGTEAFF TGTGCCAGCTCACCGCGGGGAGGCACTGAAGCTTTCTTT
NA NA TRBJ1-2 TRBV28 CASGQQGAGGYTF TGTGCCAGCGGACAACAGGGTGCTGGCGGCTACACCTTC
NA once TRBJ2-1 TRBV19 CAGGVGFF TGTGCCGGTGGGGTGGGGTTCTTC
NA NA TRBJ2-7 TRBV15 CATSGEGLEQYF TGTGCCACCAGCGGAGAGGGCCTCGAGCAGTACTTC
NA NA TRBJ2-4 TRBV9 CASSVADITEVQYF TGTGCCAGCAGCGTAGCTGACATTACGGAGGTTCAGTACTTC
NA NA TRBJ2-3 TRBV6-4 CASRQGNTQYF TGTGCCAGCAGACAGGGAAATACGCAGTATTTT
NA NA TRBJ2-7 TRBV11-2 CASSQGQSEQYF TGTGCCAGCAGCCAGGGCCAATCCGAGCAGTACTTC
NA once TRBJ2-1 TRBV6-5 CASSYRPGSSYNEQFF TGTGCCAGCAGTTACCGCCCGGGAAGCTCCTACAATGAGCAGTTCTTC
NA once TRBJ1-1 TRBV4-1 CASSQVSGLGAFF TGCGCCAGCAGCCAAGTTTCGGGATTGGGTGCTTTCTTT
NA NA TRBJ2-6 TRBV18 CASSPPGTRAGANVLTF TGTGCCAGCTCACCACCCGGGACCAGGGCCGGGGCCAACGTCCTGACTTTC
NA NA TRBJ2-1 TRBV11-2 CASSLENNEQFF TGTGCCAGCAGCTTAGAAAACAATGAGCAGTTCTTC
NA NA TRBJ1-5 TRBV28 CATLHLRTSGNQPQHF TGTGCCACCTTGCACCTGCGGACGTCCGGCAATCAGCCCCAGCATTTT
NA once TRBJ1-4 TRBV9 CASSAQGVHEKLFF TGTGCCAGCAGCGCCCAGGGAGTACATGAAAAACTGTTTTTT
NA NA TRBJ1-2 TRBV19 CASSVNVNYGYTF TGTGCCAGTAGTGTGAATGTTAACTATGGCTACACCTTC
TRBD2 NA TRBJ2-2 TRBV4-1 CASTTLAGGFTGELFF TGCGCCAGCACAACCCTAGCGGGAGGTTTTACCGGGGAGCTGTTTTTT
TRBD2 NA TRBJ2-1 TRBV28 CASSPSGRNEQFF TGTGCCAGCAGCCCTAGCGGGAGGAATGAGCAGTTCTTC
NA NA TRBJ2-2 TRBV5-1 CASSFWTGDTGELFF TGCGCCAGCAGCTTCTGGACTGGAGACACCGGGGAGCTGTTTTTT
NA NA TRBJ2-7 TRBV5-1 CASSFTTAASYEQYF TGCGCCAGCAGCTTCACGACGGCAGCTTCCTACGAGCAGTACTTC
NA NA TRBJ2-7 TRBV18 CASSPDYSEEQYF TGTGCCAGCTCACCTGACTACTCAGAAGAGCAGTACTTC
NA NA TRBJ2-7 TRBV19 CASAGKPTYEQYF TGTGCCAGCGCGGGGAAGCCAACCTACGAGCAGTACTTC
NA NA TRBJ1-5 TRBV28 CASTSGDANQPQHF TGTGCCAGCACCTCGGGGGATGCCAATCAGCCCCAGCATTTT
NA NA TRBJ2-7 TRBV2 CASSSDRDHEQYF TGTGCCAGCAGTTCGGACCGGGACCACGAGCAGTACTTC
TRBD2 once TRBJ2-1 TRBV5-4 CASSLGGGRASYNEQFF TGTGCCAGCAGCTTGGGCGGAGGGAGGGCCTCCTACAATGAGCAGTTCTTC
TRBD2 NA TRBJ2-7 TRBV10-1 CASSASGSLGEQYF TGCGCCAGCAGTGCTAGCGGGTCTTTGGGCGAGCAGTACTTC
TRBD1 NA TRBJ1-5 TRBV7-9 CASSPHTGAGEPQHF TGTGCCAGCAGCCCCCACACAGGGGCCGGGGAGCCCCAGCATTTT
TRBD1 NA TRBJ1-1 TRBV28 CASSRIGGTGSKNTEAFF TGTGCCAGCAGCCGCATCGGAGGGACAGGGAGTAAGAACACTGAAGCTTTCTTT
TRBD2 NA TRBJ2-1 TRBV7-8 CASSLRSGAYNEQFF TGTGCCAGCAGCTTAAGAAGCGGGGCTTACAATGAGCAGTTCTTC
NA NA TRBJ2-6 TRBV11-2 CASSKTTGANVLTF TGTGCCAGCAGCAAGACTACTGGGGCCAACGTCCTGACTTTC
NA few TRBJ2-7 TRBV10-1 CASSDGSQYF TGCGCCAGCAGTGACGGTTCGCAGTACTTC
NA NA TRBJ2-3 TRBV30 CAWSDYPDTQYF TGTGCCTGGAGTGATTACCCAGATACGCAGTATTTT
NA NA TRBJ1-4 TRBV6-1 CASSLRTYPDEKLFF TGTGCCAGCAGTCTCCGGACATATCCGGATGAAAAACTGTTTTTT
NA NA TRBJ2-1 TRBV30 CAWSLPGTGYNEQFF TGTGCCTGGAGCCTTCCCGGGACTGGTTACAATGAGCAGTTCTTC
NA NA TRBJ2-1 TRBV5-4 CASSRGGNSYNEQFF TGTGCCAGCAGCCGGGGCGGTAACTCCTACAATGAGCAGTTCTTC
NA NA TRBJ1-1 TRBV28 CASNIQNTEAFF TGTGCCAGCAACATACAGAACACTGAAGCTTTCTTT
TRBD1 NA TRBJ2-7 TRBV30 CARRDRATYEQYF TGTGCCAGAAGGGACAGGGCAACCTACGAGCAGTACTTC
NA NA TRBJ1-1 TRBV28 CASTQGGAMNTEAFF TGTGCCAGCACCCAAGGGGGGGCAATGAACACTGAAGCTTTCTTT
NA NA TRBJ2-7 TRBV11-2 CASSFGASSLLYEQYF TGTGCCAGCAGCTTTGGGGCTAGCTCCTTACTCTACGAGCAGTACTTC
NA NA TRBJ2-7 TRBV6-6 CASSYDGGPSYEQYF TGTGCCAGCAGTTACGACGGGGGACCTTCCTACGAGCAGTACTTC
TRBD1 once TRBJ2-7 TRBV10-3 CAISVGTGQVKQYF TGTGCCATCAGTGTTGGGACAGGCCAGGTTAAGCAGTACTTC
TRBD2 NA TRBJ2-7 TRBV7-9 CASSGSGSPVYEQYF TGTGCCAGCAGCGGAAGCGGGAGCCCGGTGTACGAGCAGTACTTC
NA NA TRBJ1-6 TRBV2 CASTQGVGFSPLHF TGTGCCAGCACCCAGGGTGTGGGATTTTCACCCCTCCACTTT
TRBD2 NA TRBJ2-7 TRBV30 CAWSVTSGIYEQYF TGTGCCTGGAGTGTAACTAGCGGGATTTACGAGCAGTACTTC
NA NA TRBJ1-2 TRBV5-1 CASSLVPSSGEGYTF TGCGCCAGCAGCTTGGTTCCCTCCTCCGGAGAAGGCTACACCTTC
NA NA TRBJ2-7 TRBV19 CASSIQGSSYEQYF TGTGCCAGTAGTATCCAGGGTAGTTCCTACGAGCAGTACTTC